Here is one T cell receptor (beta chain) with its context. Antigen unknown. From germline, CDR1 is MNHEY and CDR2 SVGAGI. V was pared by 0 bases and J by 4 bases, with 5 bases between. This CDR3 has 13 residues. Generated by immunoSEQ multiplex PCR, the TCRdb table keeps only in-frame clones and is missing some. The sample has some 250,000 clones; 70% to 90% are singletons. The sample comes from a study of Ad26.COV2.S vaccination and SARS-CoV-2 variants. Overall study context: The COV1001 Ad26.COV2.S trial arm included the donor. Doses of Ad26.COV2.S were injected into muscle once or twice, 56 days apart.

Study results and limitations: Possibly, TCR breadth and depth analyses underestimated total T cell responses.

Treatment reported: around 19 received Ad26.COV2.S at low or high dose, single or two shots; 5 received placebo; per-sample allocation not given. Specimens were obtained on day 63 following the first vaccine or placebo injection. The genes are TRBV6-5 and TRBJ2-3, with D possibly being TRBD2 (5 bases). The TCR comes from a person aged 18-65 years who received the Ad26.COV2.S COVID-19 vaccine or a placebo. Sequences were derived from peripheral blood, sampled in a trial of Ad26.COV2.S vaccine versus placebo. The CDR3 loop reads CASSYSGADTQYF. CDR3 DNA: TGTGCCAGCAGTTACTCGGGAGCAGATACGCAGTATTTT.